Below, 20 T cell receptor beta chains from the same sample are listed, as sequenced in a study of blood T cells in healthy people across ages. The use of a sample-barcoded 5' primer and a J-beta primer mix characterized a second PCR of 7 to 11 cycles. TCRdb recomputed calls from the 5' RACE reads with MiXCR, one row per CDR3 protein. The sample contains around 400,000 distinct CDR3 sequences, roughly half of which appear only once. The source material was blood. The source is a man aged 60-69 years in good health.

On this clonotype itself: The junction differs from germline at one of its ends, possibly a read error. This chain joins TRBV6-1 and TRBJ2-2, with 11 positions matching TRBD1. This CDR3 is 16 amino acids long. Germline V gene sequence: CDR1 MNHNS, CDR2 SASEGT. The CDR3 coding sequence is TGTGCCAACAGTGGACCGGGACAGGGGGTCGGCGGGGAGCTGTTTTTT. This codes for CANSGPGQGVGGELFF.

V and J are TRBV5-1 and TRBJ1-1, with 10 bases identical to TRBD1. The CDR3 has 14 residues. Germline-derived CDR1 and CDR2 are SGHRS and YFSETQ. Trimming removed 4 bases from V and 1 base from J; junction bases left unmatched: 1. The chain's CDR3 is CASSRDRGNTEAFF. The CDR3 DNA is TGCGCCAGCAGCCGGGACAGGGGGAACACTGAAGCTTTCTTT.

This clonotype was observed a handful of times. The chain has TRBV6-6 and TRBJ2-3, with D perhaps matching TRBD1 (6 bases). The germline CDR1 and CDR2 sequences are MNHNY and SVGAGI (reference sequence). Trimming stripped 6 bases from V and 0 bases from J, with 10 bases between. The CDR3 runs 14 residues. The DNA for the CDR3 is TGTGCCAGCAGCGATACAGGGAGCACAGATACGCAGTATTTT. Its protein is CASSDTGSTDTQYF.

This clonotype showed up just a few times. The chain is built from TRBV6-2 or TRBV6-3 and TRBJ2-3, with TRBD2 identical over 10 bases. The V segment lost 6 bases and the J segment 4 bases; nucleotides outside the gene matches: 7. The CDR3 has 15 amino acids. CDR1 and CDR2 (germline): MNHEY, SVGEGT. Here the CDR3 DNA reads TGTGCCAGCAGCATAGCGGGAGGATCGGCAGATACGCAGTATTTT. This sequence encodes CASSIAGGSADTQYF.

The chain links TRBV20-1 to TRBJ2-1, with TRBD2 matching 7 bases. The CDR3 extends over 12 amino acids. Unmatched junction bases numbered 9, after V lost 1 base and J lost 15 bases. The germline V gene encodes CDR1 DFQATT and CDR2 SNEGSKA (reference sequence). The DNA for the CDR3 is TGCAGTGCTAGAGTGCCCAGCGGGGTGTGGTTCTTC. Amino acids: CSARVPSGVWFF.

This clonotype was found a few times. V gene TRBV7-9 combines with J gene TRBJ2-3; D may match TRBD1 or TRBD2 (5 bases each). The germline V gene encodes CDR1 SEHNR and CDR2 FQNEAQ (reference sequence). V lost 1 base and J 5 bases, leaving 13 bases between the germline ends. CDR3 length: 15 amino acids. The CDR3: CASSLGGGEGDTQYF. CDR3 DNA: TGTGCCAGCAGCTTAGGGGGCGGTGAGGGAGATACGCAGTATTTT. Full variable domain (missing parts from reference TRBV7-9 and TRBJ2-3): DTGVSQNPRHKITKRGQNVTFRCDPISEHNRLYWYRQTLGQGPEFLTYFQNEAQLEKSRLLSDRFSAERPKGSFSTLEIQRTEQGDSAMYLCASSLGGGEGDTQYFGPGTRLTVL.

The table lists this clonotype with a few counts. The CDR3 DNA follows: TGTGCCAGCAGCTTAATCAGGTCTAGGGCCAATCAGCCCCAGCATTTT. Encoded protein: CASSLIRSRANQPQHF. This chain connects TRBV7-8 to TRBJ1-5; D is unclear. Trimming cost V 2 bases and J 3 bases, with 14 bases left between them. The CDR3 has 16 amino acids. Per the germline V gene, CDR1 is SGHVS and CDR2 is FQNEAQ.

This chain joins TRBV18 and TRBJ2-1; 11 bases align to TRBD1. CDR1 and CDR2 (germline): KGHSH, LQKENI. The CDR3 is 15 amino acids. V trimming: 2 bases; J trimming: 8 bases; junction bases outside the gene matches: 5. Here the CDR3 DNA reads TGTGCCAGCTCACCAGGGACAGGGGGTTCAGATGAGCAGTTCTTC. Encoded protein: CASSPGTGGSDEQFF.

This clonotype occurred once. The CDR3 region is CSARVGGTRRETQYF. For the CDR3, the DNA is TGCAGTGCTAGAGTCGGCGGGACTAGACGAGAGACCCAGTACTTC. This rearrangement joins TRBV20-1 to TRBJ2-5; TRBD2 matches 8 bases. This CDR3 is 15 amino acids long. V was pared by 1 base and J by 4 bases, with 8 bases of the junction left unmatched. Germline assignment: CDR1 DFQATT and CDR2 SNEGSKA (reference sequence).

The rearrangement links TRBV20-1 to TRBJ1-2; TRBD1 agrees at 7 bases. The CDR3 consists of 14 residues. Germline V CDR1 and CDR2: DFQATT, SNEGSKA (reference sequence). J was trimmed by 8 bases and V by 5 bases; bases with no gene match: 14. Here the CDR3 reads CSASRGGPSSGYTF. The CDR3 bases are TGCAGTGCTTCCAGGGGGGGGCCTTCCTCCGGCTACACCTTC.

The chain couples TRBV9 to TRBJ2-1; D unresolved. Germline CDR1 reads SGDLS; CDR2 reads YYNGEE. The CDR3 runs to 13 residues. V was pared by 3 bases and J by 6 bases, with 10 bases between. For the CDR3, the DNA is TGTGCCAGCAGCGGAGGAGCTGTCAATGAGCAGTTCTTC. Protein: CASSGGAVNEQFF.

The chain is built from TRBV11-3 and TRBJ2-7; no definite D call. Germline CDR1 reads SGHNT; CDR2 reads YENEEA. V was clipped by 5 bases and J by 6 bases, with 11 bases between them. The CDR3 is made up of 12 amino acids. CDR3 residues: CASSPTTGEQYF. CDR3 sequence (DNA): TGTGCCAGCAGCCCCACCACGGGCGAGCAGTACTTC.

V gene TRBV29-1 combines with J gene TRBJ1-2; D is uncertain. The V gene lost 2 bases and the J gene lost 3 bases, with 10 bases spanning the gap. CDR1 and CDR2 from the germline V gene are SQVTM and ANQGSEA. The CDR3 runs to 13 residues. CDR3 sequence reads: CSVEKGRDYGYTF. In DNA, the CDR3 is TGCAGCGTTGAAAAGGGTAGAGACTATGGCTACACCTTC.

For the CDR3, the DNA is TGTGCCAGCAGCCAGGACGGGCCCTTGGAGAATGAGCAGTTCTTC. Its protein product is CASSQDGPLENEQFF. The chain has TRBV12-3 or TRBV12-4 and TRBJ2-1; no firm D call. The CDR3 contains 15 residues. The ends were cut back, 6 bases at V and 7 bases at J, with 19 bases in the middle.

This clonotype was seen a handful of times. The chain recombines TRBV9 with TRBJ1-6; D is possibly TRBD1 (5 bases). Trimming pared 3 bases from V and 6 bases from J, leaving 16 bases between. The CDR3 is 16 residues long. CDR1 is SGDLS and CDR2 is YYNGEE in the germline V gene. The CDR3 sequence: CASSGDAGVSNSPLHF. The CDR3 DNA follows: TGTGCCAGCAGCGGCGACGCGGGGGTGAGTAATTCACCCCTCCACTTT.

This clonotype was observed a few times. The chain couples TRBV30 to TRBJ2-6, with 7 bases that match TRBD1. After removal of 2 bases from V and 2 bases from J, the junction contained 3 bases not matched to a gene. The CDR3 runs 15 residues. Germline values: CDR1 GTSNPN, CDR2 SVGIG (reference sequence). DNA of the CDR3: TGTGCCTGGAGTCAAACAGGGGCTGGGGCCAACGTCCTGACTTTC. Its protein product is CAWSQTGAGANVLTF.

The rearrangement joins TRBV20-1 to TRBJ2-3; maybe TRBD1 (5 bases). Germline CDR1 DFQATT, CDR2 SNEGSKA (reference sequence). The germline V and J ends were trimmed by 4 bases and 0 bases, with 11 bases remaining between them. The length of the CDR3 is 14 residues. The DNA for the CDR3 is TGCAGTGCTAACCACAGGCGTAGCACAGATACGCAGTATTTT. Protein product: CSANHRRSTDTQYF.

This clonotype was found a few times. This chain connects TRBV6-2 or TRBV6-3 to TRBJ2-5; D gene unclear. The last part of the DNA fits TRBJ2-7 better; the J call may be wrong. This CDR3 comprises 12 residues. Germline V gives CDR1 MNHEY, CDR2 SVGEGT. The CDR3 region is CASSYLEYEQYF. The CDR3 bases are TGTGCCAGCAGTTACCTTGAGTACGAGCAGTACTTC.

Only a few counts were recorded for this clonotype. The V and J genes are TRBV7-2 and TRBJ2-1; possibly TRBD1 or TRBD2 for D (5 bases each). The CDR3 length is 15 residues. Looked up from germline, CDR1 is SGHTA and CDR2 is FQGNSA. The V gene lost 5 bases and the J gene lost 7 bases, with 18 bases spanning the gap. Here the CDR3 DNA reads TGTGCCAGCAGCCCAGTGCAGGGCGGGTGGAATGAGCAGTTCTTC. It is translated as CASSPVQGGWNEQFF.

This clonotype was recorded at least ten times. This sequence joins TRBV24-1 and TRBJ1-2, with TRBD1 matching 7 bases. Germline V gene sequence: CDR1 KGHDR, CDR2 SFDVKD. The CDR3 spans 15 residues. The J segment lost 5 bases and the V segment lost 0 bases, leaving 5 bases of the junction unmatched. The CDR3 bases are TGTGCCACCAGTGATTTGGGACGGGACAGTTATGGCTACACCTTC. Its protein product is CATSDLGRDSYGYTF.